This T cell receptor beta chain was identified during a study of blood T cell repertoires in COVID-19. The overall study: Donors in the United States, Italy and Spain gave samples during acute or convalescent COVID-19. T cells, B-cell-depleted T cells, or PBMCs provided the cDNA or gDNA that served as material.

CDR3 length: 14 residues. Per the germline V gene, CDR1 is SGHRS and CDR2 is YFSETQ. Trimming removed 4 bases at V and 5 bases at J, with 15 bases between. Under the authors' procedure: Cell counts per sample came from amplifying reference gene primers. Here immunoSEQ multiplex PCR was the method, and the copy in TCRdb shows in-frame clones only, minus some. For V, J and clone size, that table is used; D and trimming come from the DNA. The sample shows tens of thousands of clones, more than 85% of them seen only once. The Seattle site enrolled patients during active infection and followed them longitudinally.

The TCR comes from a woman in her seventies with COVID-19, enrolled during active disease. The chain has TRBV5-1 and TRBJ2-5; D remains ambiguous. The sequencing input was peripheral blood. As DNA, the CDR3 is TGCGCCAGCAGCGTGGGCGGCCGTTGGGAGACCCAGTACTTC. It codes for CASSVGGRWETQYF.